What follows is one T cell receptor (beta chain) and its context. What it binds is unknown. The table came from immunoSEQ multiplex PCR; TCRdb's copy has only in-frame clones and leaves some out. The table has 85,000 to 100,000 clones, roughly 90% seen once. These data originate in a study of graft-versus-host responses after intestinal transplantation. The ends were cut back, 1 base at V and 8 bases at J, with 12 bases in the middle. Per germline, CDR1 SGDLS and CDR2 YYNGEE. The CDR3 is 13 amino acids. Sequencing was performed on unstimulated CD8+ T cells sorted from spleen or lymph node cells, taken before transplant. The origin of this receptor is a human donor who was the organ donor for an intestinal transplant. The chain couples TRBV9 to TRBJ1-2; D not certain. In DNA form, the CDR3 reads TGTGCCAGCAGCGTAAGTTCGGGTTACGGCTACACCTTC. Encoded protein: CASSVSSGYGYTF.